The entry below gives a single T cell receptor (beta chain) sequence along with its context. In the source study's methods: Reference gene primer amplification in the assay estimated nucleated cell counts. Sequencing was performed with immunoSEQ multiplex PCR; in TCRdb, only in-frame clones are kept and a portion is missing. The V and J calls and clone size were taken over from that table, and D and trimming were inferred from the DNA. This table holds about 310,000 clones, approximately 89% found once. The record originates from a study of blood T cell repertoires in COVID-19. Turning to the study itself: PBMCs, B-cell-depleted T cells, or T cells were the source of the cDNA or gDNA that made up the material.

The CDR3 is 11 residues long. V shed 7 bases and J shed 9 bases, with 9 bases lying between them. In germline, CDR1 is KGHDR, CDR2 SFDVKD. The sequence came from a woman in her forties or fifties who had recovered from COVID-19. Sequenced sample: peripheral blood. The gene calls are TRBV24-1 and TRBJ2-1; no firm D call. The CDR3 DNA follows: TGTGCCACCAGGGGCCCCGCTGAGCAGTTCTTC. Translating it yields CATRGPAEQFF.